The present entry profiles one T cell receptor beta chain with its context. Its matching antigen is unknown. A much larger clone lies one base from this, so it may be a read error. This entry belongs to a study of blood T cells in healthy people across ages. Study-level points and caveats: Investigators viewed diversity estimates from one million T cells as underestimates, the study reported.

Alongside a J-beta primer mix, a sample-barcoded 5' primer served in a second PCR lasting about 7 to 12 cycles. TCRdb re-analysed the 5' RACE reads in MiXCR, keeping a single row per CDR3 protein. This table has around 1.7 million distinct CDR3 sequences, 28% appearing once. The CDR3 runs to 15 residues. CDR1 and CDR2 from the germline V gene are SQVTM and ANQGSEA. The sequence came from a woman aged 25 to 39 in good health. The rearrangement links TRBV29-1 to TRBJ2-7; D is possibly TRBD1 (5 bases). The material sequenced was blood. CDR3 nucleotides: TGCGGCGTTGAAGATATCGAGACAGTTGTCGACGAGCAGTACTTC. This gives the protein CGVEDIETVVDEQYF.